This TCR beta chain comes out of a study of T cell changes during pregnancy in multiple sclerosis. Germline CDR1 SGHRS, CDR2 YFSETQ. V gave up 3 bases and J gave up 0 bases, with 18 bases separating them. The CDR3 runs to 17 residues. Repertoires were generated with immunoSEQ multiplex PCR, while TCRdb's copy carries only in-frame clones and drops some. The sample comprises 70,000 or so clones, about nine tenths of which are singletons, and around 0.7% rests with the top ten. The V gene is TRBV5-1, the J gene TRBJ1-1; D perhaps matches TRBD1 (5 bases). The sequence came from a female donor in good health, enrolled as a control in a pregnancy study. The material sequenced was peripheral blood, taken in the third trimester of pregnancy. CDR3 sequence reads: CASSSKPRTDMNTEAFF. In DNA form, the CDR3 reads TGCGCCAGCAGCTCTAAACCCCGGACGGACATGAACACTGAAGCTTTCTTT. Variable domain in full (rest from reference TRBV5-1 and TRBJ1-1): KAGVTQTPRYLIKTRGQQVTLSCSPISGHRSVSWYQQTPGQGLQFLFEYFSETQRNKGNFPGRFSGRQFSNSRSEMNVSTLELGDSALYLCASSSKPRTDMNTEAFFGQGTRLTVV.